This T cell receptor (beta chain) originates from a study of regulatory T cells in long-lasting Graves disease. This clonotype was counted many times. Stated time point: newly diagnosed GD, antithyroid drugs for less than 3 months. Researchers made the TCR library from RNA that was extracted from PBMCs. Building of the TCR beta libraries involved iRepertoire HTBI primers and Arm-PCR of CDR3 regions. In TCRdb, the multiplex PCR reads were re-called with MiXCR into one record per CDR3 protein. The sample yields around 400,000 distinct CDR3 sequences, about 15% seen once. These same records also appear under a second study, on T cells in Graves' hyperthyroidism and ophthalmopathy.

The receptor comes from a woman in her forties with Graves disease. The specimen was peripheral blood mononuclear cells (PBMCs), collected at new diagnosis, from a patient treated with antithyroid drugs.

The CDR3 region is CASSQRQGGTEAFF. For the CDR3, the DNA is TGTGCCAGCAGCCAAAGACAGGGGGGGACTGAAGCTTTCTTT. This chain connects TRBV3-1 to TRBJ1-1; 9 bases match TRBD1. V shed 2 bases and J 5 bases; nucleotides not matched to a gene: 3. The CDR3 contains 14 residues. Per the germline V gene, CDR1 is LGHDT and CDR2 is YNNKEL (reference sequence). The variable domain in full, completed from reference TRBV3-1 and TRBJ1-1, reads DTAVSQTPKYLVTQMGNDKSIKCEQNLGHDTMYWYKQDSKKFLKIMFSYNNKELIINETVPNRFSPKSPDKAHLNLHINSLELGDSAVYFCASSQRQGGTEAFFGQGTRLTVV.